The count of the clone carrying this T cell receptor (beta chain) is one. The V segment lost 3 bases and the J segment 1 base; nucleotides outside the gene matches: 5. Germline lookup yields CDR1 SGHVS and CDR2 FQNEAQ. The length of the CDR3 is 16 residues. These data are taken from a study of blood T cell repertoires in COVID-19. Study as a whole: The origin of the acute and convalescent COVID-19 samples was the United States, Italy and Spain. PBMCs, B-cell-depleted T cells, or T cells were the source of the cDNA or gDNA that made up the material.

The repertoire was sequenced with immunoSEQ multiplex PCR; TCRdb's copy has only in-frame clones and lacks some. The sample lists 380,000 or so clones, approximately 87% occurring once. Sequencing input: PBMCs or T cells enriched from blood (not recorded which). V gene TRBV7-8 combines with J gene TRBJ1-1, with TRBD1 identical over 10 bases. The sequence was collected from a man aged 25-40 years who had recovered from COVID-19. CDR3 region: CASSFKTGGPNTEAFF. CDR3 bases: TGTGCCAGCAGCTTCAAGACAGGGGGCCCGAACACTGAAGCTTTCTTT.